The clone carrying this T cell receptor beta chain was observed a handful of times. Using RNA transcripts, the TCR beta CDR3 regions were amplified. RT-PCR was first run with HTBI primers, then multiplex PCR in a second round. TCRdb itself ran the multiplex PCR reads through MiXCR, one entry per CDR3 protein. This sample yields hundreds of thousands of distinct CDR3 sequences, of which about a fifth are seen a single time; 7.1% belongs to the top ten. The data were taken from a study of Graves' ophthalmopathy and Graves' hyperthyroidism. The CDR3 extends over 15 amino acids. Germline CDR1 and CDR2: SGHAT and FQDESV (reference sequence). Trimming removed 6 bases at V and 0 bases at J, with 14 bases between. Stable hyperthyroidism was defined by absence of ophthalmopathy within 18 months of follow-up. Diagnostic conclusions were grounded in clinical symptoms, serum thyroxine, TRAb, thyroid ultrasound and orbital computed tomography.

The chain employs TRBV11-1 and TRBJ1-2, with D maybe TRBD1 (6 bases). Specimen: peripheral blood. The TCR originated in a young woman with stable Graves' hyperthyroidism. Some clones in this sample may be carry-over from other donors' samples. CDR3 residues: CASRGDKFANYGYTF. CDR3 DNA: TGTGCCAGCAGAGGGGACAAATTCGCTAACTATGGCTACACCTTC.